Listed below are T cell receptor beta chains from one sample, sequenced in a study of response to subunit inactivated influenza vaccine. TCRdb re-derived calls from the RT-PCR reads in MiXCR, one entry per CDR3 protein. The table lists more than 450,000 distinct CDR3 sequences, less than 8% of them singletons. The sample in question was PBMCs from blood, obtained 23 months after vaccination. The receptors here all came from a man aged 45 to 75 who received an inactivated influenza vaccine. Both conserved end residues are part of each CDR3. Each record gives: clone size, J gene, D gene, V gene, CDR3 protein, CDR3 DNA. D genes are given only for firm matches. Only part of the rows carry a size: once, few, many, or a class if the clone is expanded.

abundance: few
j_gene: TRBJ2-7
d_gene: -
v_gene: TRBV3-1
CDR3aa: CASSQDAGSYEQYF
CDR3nt: TGTGCCAGCAGCCAAGACGCGGGCTCCTACGAGCAGTACTTC

abundance: -
j_gene: TRBJ2-1
d_gene: -
v_gene: TRBV7-9
CDR3aa: CASSKLPHYEQFF
CDR3nt: TGTGCCAGCAGTAAACTCCCCCACTATGAGCAGTTCTTC

abundance: few
j_gene: TRBJ2-7
d_gene: -
v_gene: TRBV20-1
CDR3aa: CSARRGPYEQYF
CDR3nt: TGCAGTGCCAGAAGGGGCCCCTACGAGCAGTACTTC

abundance: -
j_gene: TRBJ2-2
d_gene: TRBD2
v_gene: TRBV7-2
CDR3aa: CASAMGGLAGPGELFF
CDR3nt: TGTGCCAGCGCAATGGGGGGCCTAGCGGGACCCGGGGAGCTGTTTTTT

abundance: few
j_gene: TRBJ1-2
d_gene: -
v_gene: TRBV29-1
CDR3aa: CSAAVGSYGYTF
CDR3nt: TGCAGCGCCGCAGTGGGTTCCTATGGCTACACCTTC

abundance: -
j_gene: TRBJ1-3
d_gene: TRBD1
v_gene: TRBV6-5
CDR3aa: CASSYDRASGNTIYF
CDR3nt: TGTGCCAGCAGTTATGACAGGGCCTCTGGAAACACCATATATTTT

abundance: -
j_gene: TRBJ2-1
d_gene: -
v_gene: TRBV4-1
CDR3aa: CASSQVVPIVVGNEQSF
CDR3nt: TGCGCCAGCAGCCAAGTAGTGCCTATAGTGGTCGGGAATGAGCAGTCCTTC

abundance: many
j_gene: TRBJ2-3
d_gene: -
v_gene: TRBV12-3/TRBV12-4
CDR3aa: CASSLSLADTQYF
CDR3nt: TGTGCCAGCAGTTTATCATTGGCAGATACGCAGTATTTT

abundance: -
j_gene: TRBJ2-7
d_gene: TRBD1
v_gene: TRBV25-1
CDR3aa: CASSEAGGTTYEQYF
CDR3nt: TGTGCCAGCAGTGAGGCAGGGGGAACGACCTACGAGCAGTACTTC

abundance: few
j_gene: TRBJ2-6
d_gene: TRBD1
v_gene: TRBV11-2
CDR3aa: CASSIWTGGSGANVLTF
CDR3nt: TGTGCCAGCAGCATATGGACAGGGGGAAGTGGGGCCAACGTCCTGACTTTC

abundance: many
j_gene: TRBJ1-2
d_gene: TRBD1
v_gene: TRBV5-1
CDR3aa: CASSLQVSGGFGYTF
CDR3nt: TGCGCCAGCAGCTTGCAAGTCTCAGGGGGCTTCGGCTACACCTTC

abundance: few
j_gene: TRBJ1-3
d_gene: -
v_gene: TRBV5-1
CDR3aa: CASSLEWVPGNTIYF
CDR3nt: TGCGCCAGCAGCCTCGAATGGGTGCCTGGAAACACCATATATTTT

abundance: few
j_gene: TRBJ2-1
d_gene: TRBD2
v_gene: TRBV7-2
CDR3aa: CASSSSGGAVYEQFF
CDR3nt: TGTGCCAGCAGTTCTAGCGGGGGGGCCGTCTATGAGCAGTTCTTC

abundance: many
j_gene: TRBJ2-3
d_gene: -
v_gene: TRBV24-1
CDR3aa: CATSEKDTQYF
CDR3nt: TGTGCCACCAGTGAAAAAGATACGCAGTATTTT

abundance: few
j_gene: TRBJ2-1
d_gene: TRBD2
v_gene: TRBV5-1
CDR3aa: CASSLEISGRLSSYNEQFF
CDR3nt: TGCGCCAGCAGCTTGGAGATTAGCGGGAGACTAAGCTCCTACAATGAGCAGTTCTTC

abundance: few
j_gene: TRBJ1-2
d_gene: -
v_gene: TRBV20-1
CDR3aa: CSASPGPSYGYTF
CDR3nt: TGCAGTGCGAGCCCGGGACCAAGCTATGGCTACACCTTC

abundance: many
j_gene: TRBJ1-1
d_gene: -
v_gene: TRBV5-1
CDR3aa: CASSSRDMNTEAFF
CDR3nt: TGCGCCAGCAGCTCCAGGGATATGAACACTGAAGCTTTCTTT

abundance: -
j_gene: TRBJ2-3
d_gene: TRBD1
v_gene: TRBV10-3
CDR3aa: CAINAGQGKGADTQYF
CDR3nt: TGTGCCATCAACGCGGGACAGGGAAAAGGTGCAGATACGCAGTATTTT

abundance: -
j_gene: TRBJ2-7
d_gene: TRBD1
v_gene: TRBV6-1
CDR3aa: CASRPGQGNHEQYF
CDR3nt: TGTGCCAGCAGACCGGGACAGGGTAACCACGAGCAGTACTTC

abundance: -
j_gene: TRBJ1-6
d_gene: -
v_gene: TRBV30
CDR3aa: CAWSSQGSSYNSPLHF
CDR3nt: TGTGCCTGGAGTAGTCAGGGAAGCTCCTATAATTCACCCCTCCACTTT

abundance: few
j_gene: TRBJ1-1
d_gene: -
v_gene: TRBV10-3
CDR3aa: CAISEPGEGLTEAFF
CDR3nt: TGTGCCATCAGTGAGCCCGGAGAGGGGCTGACTGAAGCTTTCTTT

abundance: -
j_gene: TRBJ1-4
d_gene: -
v_gene: TRBV25-1
CDR3aa: CASRRSAAEKLFF
CDR3nt: TGTGCCAGCAGGCGGTCTGCGGCGGAAAAACTGTTTTTT

abundance: few
j_gene: TRBJ2-1
d_gene: TRBD1
v_gene: TRBV19
CDR3aa: CATTRDRGHNEQFF
CDR3nt: TGTGCCACTACCCGGGACAGGGGGCACAATGAGCAGTTCTTC

abundance: many
j_gene: TRBJ2-3
d_gene: -
v_gene: TRBV10-3
CDR3aa: CAIRTGTDTQYF
CDR3nt: TGTGCCATCAGAACGGGCACAGATACGCAGTATTTT

abundance: few
j_gene: TRBJ2-7
d_gene: -
v_gene: TRBV20-1
CDR3aa: CSASERASYEQYF
CDR3nt: TGCAGTGCTAGTGAGCGGGCCTCGTACGAGCAGTACTTC

abundance: -
j_gene: TRBJ1-6
d_gene: -
v_gene: TRBV3-1
CDR3aa: CASSQELLNNSPLHF
CDR3nt: TGTGCCAGCAGCCAAGAACTACTCAACAATTCACCCCTCCACTTT

abundance: few
j_gene: TRBJ1-2
d_gene: -
v_gene: TRBV21-1
CDR3aa: CASSRKDRPRVYGYTF
CDR3nt: TGTGCCAGCAGCAGAAAGGACAGGCCCCGGGTTTATGGCTACACCTTC

abundance: many
j_gene: TRBJ1-6
d_gene: -
v_gene: TRBV7-9
CDR3aa: CASSLEAISQSPLHF
CDR3nt: TGTGCCAGCAGCTTAGAGGCGATTTCCCAATCACCCCTCCACTTT

abundance: few
j_gene: TRBJ1-4
d_gene: TRBD1
v_gene: TRBV4-3
CDR3aa: CASSQDWGQGNEKLFF
CDR3nt: TGCGCCAGCAGCCAAGATTGGGGACAGGGTAATGAAAAACTGTTTTTT

abundance: -
j_gene: TRBJ2-3
d_gene: TRBD2
v_gene: TRBV7-2
CDR3aa: CASSVSGTSWDTQYF
CDR3nt: TGTGCCAGCAGCGTCTCCGGGACTAGCTGGGATACGCAGTATTTT

abundance: -
j_gene: TRBJ2-2
d_gene: TRBD1
v_gene: TRBV7-2
CDR3aa: CASSLTGNRGRYTGELFF
CDR3nt: TGTGCCAGCAGCTTAACGGGAAACAGGGGGAGGTACACCGGGGAGCTGTTTTTT

abundance: few
j_gene: TRBJ2-2
d_gene: -
v_gene: TRBV20-1
CDR3aa: CSASSAGPTGELFF
CDR3nt: TGCAGTGCTAGTTCGGCCGGACCGACCGGGGAGCTGTTTTTT

abundance: -
j_gene: TRBJ2-7
d_gene: -
v_gene: TRBV6-1
CDR3aa: CASSEYSGGTYEQYF
CDR3nt: TGTGCCAGCAGTGAATATAGTGGCGGCACCTACGAGCAGTACTTC

abundance: few
j_gene: TRBJ2-1
d_gene: TRBD2
v_gene: TRBV20-1
CDR3aa: CSARDFGGGHNEQFF
CDR3nt: TGCAGTGCTAGAGATTTCGGGGGGGGCCACAATGAGCAGTTCTTC

abundance: -
j_gene: TRBJ2-3
d_gene: -
v_gene: TRBV28
CDR3aa: CASSLIGAPDTQYF
CDR3nt: TGTGCCAGCAGTTTAATCGGGGCCCCAGATACGCAGTATTTT

abundance: few
j_gene: TRBJ2-5
d_gene: -
v_gene: TRBV12-3/TRBV12-4
CDR3aa: CASSLAPGRPETQYF
CDR3nt: TGTGCCAGCAGTTTAGCACCCGGTCGACCAGAGACCCAGTACTTC

abundance: -
j_gene: TRBJ2-3
d_gene: TRBD2
v_gene: TRBV29-1
CDR3aa: CSALGLAKRLTDTQYF
CDR3nt: TGCAGCGCTCTGGGACTAGCGAAACGACTCACAGATACGCAGTATTTT

abundance: -
j_gene: TRBJ2-3
d_gene: TRBD2
v_gene: TRBV7-2
CDR3aa: CASSPRTSLPQDTQYF
CDR3nt: TGTGCCAGCAGCCCTAGGACTAGCCTTCCGCAAGATACGCAGTATTTT

abundance: -
j_gene: TRBJ1-2
d_gene: -
v_gene: TRBV7-2
CDR3aa: CASSLDIQTGYTF
CDR3nt: TGTGCCAGCAGCTTGGACATTCAGACCGGCTACACCTTC

abundance: many
j_gene: TRBJ2-3
d_gene: -
v_gene: TRBV7-2
CDR3aa: CASSGEGTGTDTQYF
CDR3nt: TGTGCCAGCAGCGGCGAAGGGACTGGGACAGATACGCAGTATTTT

abundance: -
j_gene: TRBJ1-6
d_gene: -
v_gene: TRBV28
CDR3aa: CGAGGSPLHF
CDR3nt: TGTGGGGCCGGGGGTTCACCCCTCCACTTT

abundance: -
j_gene: TRBJ1-1
d_gene: TRBD1
v_gene: TRBV12-3/TRBV12-4
CDR3aa: CASRHRDSPITEAFF
CDR3nt: TGTGCCAGCAGGCACCGGGACAGCCCGATCACTGAAGCTTTCTTT

abundance: few
j_gene: TRBJ2-3
d_gene: -
v_gene: TRBV5-1
CDR3aa: CASSWDVTDTQYF
CDR3nt: TGCGCCAGCAGTTGGGACGTAACAGATACGCAGTATTTT

abundance: few
j_gene: TRBJ2-1
d_gene: TRBD2
v_gene: TRBV5-1
CDR3aa: CASSFLAGADNEQFF
CDR3nt: TGCGCCAGCAGCTTTCTAGCGGGGGCCGACAATGAGCAGTTCTTC

abundance: once
j_gene: TRBJ1-2
d_gene: -
v_gene: TRBV5-1
CDR3aa: CASSLEGWGSPNYGYTF
CDR3nt: TGCGCCAGCAGCTTGGAGGGGTGGGGGTCTCCTAACTACGGCTACACCTTC

abundance: few
j_gene: TRBJ2-2
d_gene: -
v_gene: TRBV15
CDR3aa: CATSRVRGIGTGELFF
CDR3nt: TGTGCCACCAGCAGAGTTCGGGGGATCGGCACCGGGGAGCTGTTTTTT

abundance: few
j_gene: TRBJ2-1
d_gene: TRBD2
v_gene: TRBV7-2
CDR3aa: CASSLSWASGNNEQFF
CDR3nt: TGTGCCAGCAGCTTAAGCTGGGCTAGCGGGAACAATGAGCAGTTCTTC

abundance: few
j_gene: TRBJ1-3
d_gene: -
v_gene: TRBV12-3/TRBV12-4
CDR3aa: CASSWYIGNTIYF
CDR3nt: TGTGCCAGCAGTTGGTACATTGGAAACACCATATATTTT